This TCR beta chain was documented in a study of T cell responses to AZD1222 COVID-19 vaccine. Of note for this clone: The target antigen is unknown.

Study-wide results and caveats: AZD1222 recipients seropositive at baseline numbered only six or seven. Sampled repertoires all dated from after the peak T cell response. Clonal diversity was possibly underestimated, and white British individuals and females predominated among donors.

The germline V gene encodes CDR1 SQVTM and CDR2 ANQGSEA. CDR3 size: 14 residues. V trimming: 5 bases; J trimming: 5 bases; junction bases outside the gene matches: 10. Clones were read by immunoSEQ multiplex PCR, and TCRdb kept only the in-frame ones, dropping some. This table holds 70,000 or so clones, around four fifths found once. Specimen: peripheral blood, collected 28 days after the second AZD1222 dose. The receptor's source is an adult who received the AZD1222 COVID-19 vaccine. V gene TRBV29-1 combines with J gene TRBJ2-3; 7 bases line up with TRBD2. This chain's CDR3 is CSVYPSGARDTQYF. The CDR3 DNA sequence: TGCAGCGTTTACCCCAGCGGGGCCCGAGATACGCAGTATTTT.